This paragraph reports one T cell receptor beta chain. Its target is not known. Sample time point: pre-sensitization, week 0. Treatment denoted: therapeutic diphenylcyclopropenone sensitization with weekly scalp DPC. Ahead of applying each patch test, blood was sampled. Individual cDNA molecules had unique molecular identifiers attached to them by the library. TCRdb independently ran MiXCR on the RACE reads; one entry per CDR3 protein. The repertoire has 50,000 to 70,000 distinct CDR3 sequences, 9.5% to 10% of them found once; the top ten carry roughly 8.8%. The germline V gene encodes CDR1 SQVTM and CDR2 ANQGSEA. CDR3 size: 13 residues. Germline trimming cut 4 bases from V and 3 bases from J; bases unmatched to any gene: 5. This record belongs to a study of human T cells and chemical hapten exposure. Overall study findings and caveats: Patch test score tracked positively with PT1 expanded TCR counts. Controls had significantly fewer large CDR3 similarity clusters than were formed by expanded TCRs.

The sequence came from a man between 40 and 49 years old with alopecia areata. Some clones in this sample may be carry-over from other donors' samples. The sample here was whole blood, taken in connection with sensitization to the hapten diphenylcyclopropenone (DPC). The J gene is TRBJ2-7, the V gene TRBV29-1; 8 nucleotides match TRBD1. In DNA form, the CDR3 reads TGCAGCGTTGGCCCCGACAGGGGCTACGAGCAGTACTTC. This encodes CSVGPDRGYEQYF.